This T cell receptor beta chain came from a study of blood T cell repertoires in COVID-19. Overall study: The United States, Italy and Spain provided the acute and convalescent COVID-19 samples. In each case, the material was cDNA or gDNA derived from T cells, B-cell-depleted T cells, or PBMCs.

Participants were aged about 18 to 100 years from about two dozen US areas. In the study's own analysis: By means of reference gene primer amplification, nucleated cell counts were estimated. The method was immunoSEQ multiplex PCR; TCRdb's version includes in-frame clones alone and lacks a portion of them. Clone size and the V and J calls come from that table; the DNA yielded D and trimming. The sample has hundreds of thousands of clones, under 90% seen once; the top ten hold approximately 4.5%. Germline CDR1 is MRHNA and CDR2 is SNTAGT. The CDR3 sequence is 14 residues long. V dropped 6 bases and J dropped 7; count of bases not matched to a gene: 8.

The chain links TRBV6-4 to TRBJ1-4; 7 bases align to TRBD1. Sample: PBMCs or T cells enriched from blood (not recorded which). The TCR sequence derives from a man in his thirties or forties with acute COVID-19. For the CDR3, the DNA is TGTGCCAGCAGCCCGGGACAGATTCGTGAAAAACTGTTTTTT. Translating it yields CASSPGQIREKLFF.